This T cell receptor (beta chain) was sequenced during a study of blood T cell repertoires in COVID-19. In the study overall: COVID-19 samples from acute and convalescent phases originated in the United States, Italy and Spain.

In the original workflow: Reference gene primer amplification gave nucleated cell count estimates. Generated by immunoSEQ multiplex PCR, the TCRdb table keeps only in-frame clones and is missing some. The V and J calls and the clone size are those of that table, but D and trimming were determined from the DNA. Altogether tens of thousands of clones are present, 88% being singletons, with the ten largest covering approximately 9.7%. The germline V gene has CDR1 ENHRY and CDR2 SYGVKD. The ends were cut back, 5 bases at V and 9 bases at J, with 13 bases in the middle. The CDR3 is made up of 13 amino acids.

This receptor was obtained from a human donor in a cohort sampled during active COVID-19. Sequencing was carried out using peripheral blood. V and J are TRBV10-3 and TRBJ2-2; no definite D call. This CDR3 is CAISSLTSRELFF. CDR3 nucleotide sequence: TGTGCCATCAGTTCACTAACTTCTCGGGAGCTGTTTTTT.